Listed below are T cell receptor beta chains from one sample, sequenced in a study of blood T cell repertoires in COVID-19. Measured with immunoSEQ multiplex PCR; TCRdb has only the in-frame clones, and not every one. The data contain under 250,000 clones, 85% to 90% of them seen just once; the ten biggest clones take up under 14%. Material: peripheral blood. The source is a man aged 50 to 59 with COVID-19, enrolled during active disease. CDR3s include the opening cysteine and the closing phenylalanine or tryptophan. D genes are given only for firm matches. Not all rows give a size; the values are once, few, many and, for expanded clones, a class.

cdr3_nt cdr3_aa d_call j_call v_call clone_size
TGTGCCATCAGTGAGGGCTTCGTGGGAAACACCATATATTTT CAISEGFVGNTIYF - TRBJ1-3 TRBV10-3 -
TGTGCCAGCAGCTTTTCTGGGGCAGGGGGGAGCACAGATACGCAGTATTTT CASSFSGAGGSTDTQYF - TRBJ2-3 TRBV13 -
TGTGCCAGCAGCCGGAGCGGGATCGACATGAACACTGAAGCTTTCTTT CASSRSGIDMNTEAFF - TRBJ1-1 TRBV4-2 once
TGTGCCAGCAGCCAGCCGGGTATCTCTGGAAACACCATATATTTT CASSQPGISGNTIYF - TRBJ1-3 TRBV7-8 -
TGTGCCAGCAGCACCGGAACGAGGACACGAGGACTGAACACTGAAGCTTTCTTT CASSTGTRTRGLNTEAFF - TRBJ1-1 TRBV21-1 -
TGTGCCAGCTCGCCCGGACAGGGGCTTCTAGCCAAAAACATTCAGTACTTC CASSPGQGLLAKNIQYF TRBD1 TRBJ2-4 TRBV18 once
TGCAGCGTTGAAAGGGACAGGGGGCGATACGAGACCCAGTACTTC CSVERDRGRYETQYF TRBD1 TRBJ2-5 TRBV29-1 -
TGTGCTAGCAGCTTAGCGCCGTCAGTGACAGGGGCCCCCAAAGAGACCCAGTACTTC CASSLAPSVTGAPKETQYF TRBD1 TRBJ2-5 TRBV7-7 -
TGTGCCAGTAGTCGGACAGGGGGTGATCAGCCCCAGCATTTT CASSRTGGDQPQHF TRBD1 TRBJ1-5 TRBV19 -
TGTGCCATCATGGGACAGGGACCCTACGAGCAGTACTTC CAIMGQGPYEQYF TRBD1 TRBJ2-7 TRBV10-3 -
TGTGCCAGCAGTGAAAGGACAGGGACAAACTATGGCTACACCTTC CASSERTGTNYGYTF TRBD1 TRBJ1-2 TRBV2 -
TGCGCCAGCAGCTCGACCCCGGGACAGGGGAACAATGAGCAGTTCTTC CASSSTPGQGNNEQFF TRBD1 TRBJ2-1 TRBV5-1 -
TGTGCCAGCAGCGGAGGGGTGAACACTGAAGCTTTCTTT CASSGGVNTEAFF - TRBJ1-1 TRBV7-9 -
TGTGCCAGCTTTAGGCGAGGGGGCTACACCTTC CASFRRGGYTF - TRBJ1-2 TRBV6-5 -
TGTGCCAGTAGTATAGATGGGGGGACGAATGAAGCTTTCTTT CASSIDGGTNEAFF - TRBJ1-1 TRBV19 once
TGTGCCAGCAGCTTAAAGGCCAGCGGGAGGGCCTTATTAAATGAGCAGTTCTTC CASSLKASGRALLNEQFF TRBD2 TRBJ2-1 TRBV7-3 -
TGCAGCGTTGAACCCCAGGGGGTGCTCTATGGCTACACCTTC CSVEPQGVLYGYTF TRBD1 TRBJ1-2 TRBV29-1 -
TGTGCCTGGGACAGGGGGGACAATCAGCCCCAGCATTTT CAWDRGDNQPQHF TRBD1 TRBJ1-5 TRBV30 -
TGTGCCAGCAGCTTAGGCCCGGGACAGCCTGAAGCTTTCTTT CASSLGPGQPEAFF TRBD1 TRBJ1-1 TRBV7-9 -
TGTGCCAGCAGCTTGTTTTGGGACACCAACACCGGGGAGCTGTTTTTT CASSLFWDTNTGELFF - TRBJ2-2 TRBV5-5 -
TGTGCCATCAGTGAGTCGAGGACAGCAACTAATGAAAAACTGTTTTTT CAISESRTATNEKLFF - TRBJ1-4 TRBV10-3 -
TGTGCCAGCAGCTTAGTCGGGGGGCTATACGAGCAGTACTTC CASSLVGGLYEQYF - TRBJ2-7 TRBV7-9 once
TGCGCCAGCAGCTTGGTGGCAGGGGGTAGCTATGGCTACACCTTC CASSLVAGGSYGYTF TRBD1 TRBJ1-2 TRBV5-1 -
TGCGCCAGCAGCTCGGGACTAGCGGAATACAATGAGCAGTTCTTC CASSSGLAEYNEQFF TRBD2 TRBJ2-1 TRBV5-1 -
TGTGCCAGCAGTCGATCTTTTGGGGGACTAGCGGGGGGTAGCAATGAGCAGTTCTTC CASSRSFGGLAGGSNEQFF TRBD2 TRBJ2-1 TRBV2 -
TGTGCCAGCAGCTTCGGACTAGCGGGAACTGAGCAGTTCTTC CASSFGLAGTEQFF TRBD2 TRBJ2-1 TRBV14 -
TGTGCCAGCACCCCCCGACAGGGTTCAGATACGCAGTATTTT CASTPRQGSDTQYF TRBD1 TRBJ2-3 TRBV6-1 -
TGTGCCAGTGTGATAGGGGTTGATTCACCCCTCCACTTT CASVIGVDSPLHF - TRBJ1-6 TRBV2 -
TGTGCCACCAGTGACACGCACAGGGGCCTCGGAGAGACCCAGTACTTC CATSDTHRGLGETQYF TRBD1 TRBJ2-5 TRBV24-1 -
TGTGCCAGTAGTCCCGGACTAGCGGGCTACGAGCAGTACTTC CASSPGLAGYEQYF TRBD2 TRBJ2-7 TRBV19 few
TGTGCCAGCAGCGCATCCACGGGGCTGTCCGCAGGGGCCTATGGCTACACCTTC CASSASTGLSAGAYGYTF - TRBJ1-2 TRBV7-8 once
TGTGCCAGCAGGGATCCGGGACACCGGAATGAAAAACTGTTTTTT CASRDPGHRNEKLFF - TRBJ1-4 TRBV11-2 -
TGTGCCAGCAGTTGGCCGGGACAGGCGGCTGATAGCAATCAGCCCCAGCATTTT CASSWPGQAADSNQPQHF TRBD1 TRBJ1-5 TRBV6-2/TRBV6-3 -
TGTGCCAGCAGTCCCACCGGGGGTTACGAGCAGTACTTC CASSPTGGYEQYF - TRBJ2-7 TRBV7-2 -
TGTGCCAGCAGTCCTAGACCCATCGGACAGGGAATTTCGAATAATGAAAAACTGTTTTTT CASSPRPIGQGISNNEKLFF TRBD1 TRBJ1-4 TRBV6-6 few
TGTGCCAGCTCACCTCAGGGACTAGCAGACACCGGGGAGCTGTTTTTT CASSPQGLADTGELFF TRBD2 TRBJ2-2 TRBV18 once
TGTGCCAGCAGTCAGCGAGAGACCCAGTACTTC CASSQRETQYF - TRBJ2-5 TRBV12-3/TRBV12-4 -
TGTGCCACCACCAACCGGGGGGGGGTGGGTTCACCCCTCCACTTT CATTNRGGVGSPLHF - TRBJ1-6 TRBV28 -
TGCAGTGCCGGACTGGGAGGTGGCTACACCTTC CSAGLGGGYTF - TRBJ1-2 TRBV20-1 -
TGTGCCAGCAGCTGGGACAGGGGGCCAACTGGCTACACCTTC CASSWDRGPTGYTF TRBD1 TRBJ1-2 TRBV5-6 -
TGTGCCAGCAGCTTCACCCTGGGGACAGGCGGCTATGGCTACACCTTC CASSFTLGTGGYGYTF TRBD1 TRBJ1-2 TRBV5-5 -
TGCAGCGTTCCCGGGACAGGGAACACCGGGGAGCTGTTTTTT CSVPGTGNTGELFF TRBD1 TRBJ2-2 TRBV29-1 -